Given below is one T cell receptor beta chain in context. V lost 0 bases and J lost 6, with 9 bases in between. Germline CDR1 reads GTSNPN; CDR2 reads SVGIG (reference sequence). The CDR3 has 12 amino acids. These data are taken from a study of cytomegalovirus exposure and HLA in healthy donors. In the study overall: In a later analysis, it was reported that the 90 to 150 validation repertoires had been produced on the same platform as the roughly 610 repertoires belonging to the first cohort.

Using immunoSEQ multiplex PCR, the repertoire was profiled, and TCRdb retains in-frame clones only, with some absent. The table shows 250,000 or so clones, with around 87% occurring only once. This clonotype was sampled from a woman aged 18-29 years in good health and CMV-seronegative. The chain couples TRBV30 to TRBJ2-7; possibly TRBD1 for D (6 bases). Sequenced input: PBMCs. The CDR3 nucleotides are TGTGCCTGGAGTGTAACCAGGGGCGAGCAGTACTTC. Translation gives CAWSVTRGEQYF.